A selection of T cell receptor beta chains follows, all from one sample in a study of blood T cell repertoires in COVID-19. Data came from immunoSEQ multiplex PCR; TCRdb stores just in-frame clones and leaves some out. The data contain approximately 120,000 clones, approximately 85% of them singletons. Sequenced: peripheral blood. The origin of the receptors is a woman aged 80 or over with COVID-19, enrolled during active disease. The CDR3 runs from the conserved cysteine through the conserved F or W.

length	V	J	CDR3
12	TRBV7-8	TRBJ1-2	CASSPGQLGYTF
15	TRBV7-8	TRBJ1-4	CASSFRTATNEKLFF
14	TRBV20-1	TRBJ2-7	CSAIDRDSSYEQYF
13	TRBV11-2	TRBJ2-7	CASSPPGGVEQYF
13	TRBV7-2	TRBJ2-2	CASSLSITGELFF
12	TRBV7-8	TRBJ1-2	CASSTQGYGYTF
15	TRBV27	TRBJ2-7	CASSLRGTSVYEQYF
16	TRBV2	TRBJ2-7	CASSTARDRPSYEQYF
15	TRBV11-2	TRBJ2-1	CASSWGTSGKDEQFF
16	TRBV14	TRBJ2-1	CASSQDPTGSGNEQFF
16	TRBV5-6	TRBJ1-3	CASSLEGVRSGNTIYF
16	TRBV7-9	TRBJ2-1	CASSLIGVAGLNEQFF
14	TRBV5-1	TRBJ2-7	CASSDRQGPHEQYF
11	TRBV11-2	TRBJ2-3	CASSPGNTQYF
15	TRBV7-9	TRBJ2-3	CASSLMSGRGNTQYF
13	TRBV7-6	TRBJ2-7	CASSPLGHYEQYF
15	TRBV28	TRBJ2-6	CASSYRGTGANVLTF
15	TRBV28	TRBJ1-6	CASSSYGQGDSPLHF
14	TRBV5-6	TRBJ2-2	CASSLVSIAGELFF
13	TRBV11-3	TRBJ2-5	CASSLLPGETQYF
16	TRBV3-1/TRBV3-2	TRBJ2-1	CASSQDYRTSDKKEFF
15	TRBV5-1	TRBJ2-7	CASSVSSGTGDEQYF
15	TRBV5-5	TRBJ2-7	CASSRGPGLSYEQYF
12	TRBV6-5	TRBJ1-1	CASSPGYTEAFF
16	TRBV5-1	TRBJ2-4	CASSPSDRGAKNIQYF
14	TRBV19	TRBJ2-7	CASSSTSGSYEQYF